This T cell receptor beta chain is drawn from a study of T cell repertoires in cytomegalovirus infection. TCRdb re-called the reads through MiXCR, storing one row per CDR3 protein. This table has approximately 700,000 distinct CDR3 sequences, approximately 34% appearing once. Concerning this clonotype: Its cognate antigen is unknown.

Overall study results and limits: The ex vivo response was dominated by HLA-C-restricted CMV-specific TCR beta clonotypes.

The CDR3 totals 15 residues. V dropped 5 bases and J dropped 6 bases, with 16 bases sitting between them. This sequence joins TRBV12-3 or TRBV12-4 and TRBJ2-2; TRBD2 might be the D (6 bases). The specimen sequenced was PBMCs. The sequence came from a human donor in good health (CMV status not recorded). Some clones in this sample may be carry-over from other donors' samples. The CDR3 reads CASSPDRGIAGELFF. The DNA of the CDR3 is TGTGCCAGCAGTCCCGATCGGGGGATCGCCGGGGAGCTGTTTTTT.